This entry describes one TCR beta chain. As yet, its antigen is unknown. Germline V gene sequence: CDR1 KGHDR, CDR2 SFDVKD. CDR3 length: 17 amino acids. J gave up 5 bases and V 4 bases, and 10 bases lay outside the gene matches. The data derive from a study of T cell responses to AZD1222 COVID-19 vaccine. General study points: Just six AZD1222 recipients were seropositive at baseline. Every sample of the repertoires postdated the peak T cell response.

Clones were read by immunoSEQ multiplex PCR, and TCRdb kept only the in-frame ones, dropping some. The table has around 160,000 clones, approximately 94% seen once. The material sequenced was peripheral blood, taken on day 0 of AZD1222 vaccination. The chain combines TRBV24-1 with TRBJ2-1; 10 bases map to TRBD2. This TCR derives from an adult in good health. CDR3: CATSDTRLAGLHNEQFF. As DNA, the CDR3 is TGTGCCACCAGTGACACTCGACTAGCGGGTCTCCACAATGAGCAGTTCTTC.